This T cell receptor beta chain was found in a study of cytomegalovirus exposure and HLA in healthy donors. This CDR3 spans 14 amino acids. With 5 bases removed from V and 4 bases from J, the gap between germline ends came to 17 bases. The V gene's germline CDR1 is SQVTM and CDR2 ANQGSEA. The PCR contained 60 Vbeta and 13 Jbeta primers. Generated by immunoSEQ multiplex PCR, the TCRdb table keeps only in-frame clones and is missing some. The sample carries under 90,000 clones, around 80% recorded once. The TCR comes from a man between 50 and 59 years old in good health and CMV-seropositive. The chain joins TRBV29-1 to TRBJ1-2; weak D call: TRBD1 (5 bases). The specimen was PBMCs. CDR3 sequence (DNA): TGCAGCGTTCGTGCAGGACCAGGGTCCTATGGCTACACCTTC. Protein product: CSVRAGPGSYGYTF. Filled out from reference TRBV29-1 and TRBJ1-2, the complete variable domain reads SAVISQKPSRDICQRGTSLTIQCQVDSQVTMMFWYRQQPGQSLTLIATANQGSEATYESGFVIDKFPISRPNLTFSTLTVSNMSPEDSSIYLCSVRAGPGSYGYTFGSGTRLTVV.